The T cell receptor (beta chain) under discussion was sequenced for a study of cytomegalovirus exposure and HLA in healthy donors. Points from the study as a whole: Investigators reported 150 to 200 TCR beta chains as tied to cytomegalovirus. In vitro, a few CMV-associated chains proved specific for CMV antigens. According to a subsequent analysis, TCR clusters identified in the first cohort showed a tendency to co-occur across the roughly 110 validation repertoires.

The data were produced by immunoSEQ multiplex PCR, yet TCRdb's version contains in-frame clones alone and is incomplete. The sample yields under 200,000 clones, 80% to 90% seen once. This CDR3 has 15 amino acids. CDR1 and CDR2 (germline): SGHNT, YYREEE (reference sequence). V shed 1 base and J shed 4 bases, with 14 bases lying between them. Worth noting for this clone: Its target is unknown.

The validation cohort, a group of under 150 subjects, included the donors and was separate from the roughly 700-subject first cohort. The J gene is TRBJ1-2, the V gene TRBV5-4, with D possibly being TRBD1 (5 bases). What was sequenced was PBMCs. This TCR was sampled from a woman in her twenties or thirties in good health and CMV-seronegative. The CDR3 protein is CASSLPGGIGYGYTF. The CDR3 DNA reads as TGTGCCAGCAGCTTGCCGGGGGGGATCGGCTATGGCTACACCTTC.